These 26 T cell receptor beta chains came from one sample sequenced in a study of blood T cell repertoires in COVID-19. Sequencing was performed with immunoSEQ multiplex PCR; in TCRdb, only in-frame clones are kept and a portion is missing. The table has under 95,000 clones, roughly nine tenths seen once. Sequencing was carried out using peripheral blood. The receptors were gathered from an elderly man in a cohort sampled during active COVID-19.

The rearrangement uses TRBV7-2 and TRBJ1-1; maybe TRBD1 (6 bases). The CDR3 has 14 residues. CDR1 is SGHTA, CDR2 FQGNSA, per germline. Trimming shortened V by 2 bases and J by 4 bases, and 11 bases separated the two germline ends. The CDR3 sequence is CASSLYRAGTEAFF. The CDR3 bases are TGTGCCAGCAGCTTATACAGGGCTGGCACTGAAGCTTTCTTT.

This clone was counted a few times. The chain recombines TRBV7-2 with TRBJ2-5; no clear D gene. Germline assignment: CDR1 SGHTA and CDR2 FQGNSA. V lost 4 bases, J lost 4 bases, and 7 bases lay in between. The length of the CDR3 is 12 residues. CDR3: CASSSWRETQYF. The DNA for the CDR3 is TGTGCCAGCAGCTCATGGAGAGAGACCCAGTACTTC.

The CDR3 loop reads CASSPDGQTFSGNTIYF. CDR3 nucleotides: TGTGCCAGCTCACCGGATGGACAGACTTTCTCTGGAAACACCATATATTTT. The chain has TRBV18 and TRBJ1-3; D may be TRBD1 (6 bases). The length of the CDR3 is 17 residues. Looked up from germline, CDR1 is KGHSH and CDR2 is LQKENI. V was trimmed by 3 bases and J by 0 bases, leaving 15 bases between them.

The rearrangement joins TRBV4-1 to TRBJ1-4; D remains unclear. The germline gives CDR1 MGHRA, CDR2 YSYEKL. The length of the CDR3 is 15 residues. Trimming cost V 4 bases and J 8 bases, with 17 bases left between them. The CDR3 DNA sequence: TGCGCCAGCAGCCTCGTAGGGTCCGGAGGGGAAAAACTGTTTTTT. It yields the protein CASSLVGSGGEKLFF.

This chain links TRBV5-5 with TRBJ2-3, with 11 bases aligning to TRBD2. The V gene end was trimmed by 4 bases and the J gene end by 10 bases; junction bases not matched to a gene: 14. The CDR3 is 16 amino acids. Germline V gene sequence: CDR1 SGHKS, CDR2 YYEKEE (reference sequence). The CDR3 loop reads CASSLLLAGVRPAQYF. The CDR3 coding sequence is TGTGCCAGCAGCCTGCTACTAGCGGGGGTACGACCTGCGCAGTATTTT.

The chain uses TRBV19 and TRBJ2-2; possibly TRBD2 for D (6 bases). Trimming took off 2 bases at V and 4 bases at J, with 11 bases between the two ends. CDR3 size: 15 residues. Per germline, CDR1 LNHDA and CDR2 SQIVND (reference sequence). As DNA, the CDR3 is TGTGCCAGTAGTATATGGGCGGGGAGCACCGGGGAGCTGTTTTTT. Translated: CASSIWAGSTGELFF.

The rearrangement links TRBV3-1 (or the pseudogene TRBV3-2) to TRBJ2-2; TRBD2 might be the D (6 bases). V was clipped by 10 bases and J by 6 bases, with 18 bases between them. Germline V gene sequence: CDR1 LGHDT, CDR2 YNNKEL (reference sequence). The CDR3 has 14 residues. The CDR3 nucleotides are TGTGCCATTTCGAGGGTCCGCGGGGCCGGGGAGCTGTTTTTT. As protein: CAISRVRGAGELFF.

The gene calls are TRBV7-2 and TRBJ2-3, with D perhaps TRBD2 (7 bases). The CDR3 length is 19 residues. Germline V gives CDR1 SGHTA, CDR2 FQGNSA. V was pared by 2 bases and J by 4 bases, with 25 bases between. CDR3 residues: CASSLRGTQGRGPPDTQYF. CDR3 DNA sequence: TGTGCCAGCAGCTTACGGGGGACCCAGGGGCGGGGGCCCCCAGATACGCAGTATTTT.

The chain is built from TRBV4-1 and TRBJ1-1; D call uncertain. Germline V lookup: CDR1 MGHRA, CDR2 YSYEKL. The CDR3 spans 16 residues. V dropped 4 bases and J dropped 0 bases, with 15 bases sitting between them. Written as DNA, the CDR3 is TGCGCCAGCAGCCCCCAAGTAGAACGCATGAACACTGAAGCTTTCTTT. Its protein product is CASSPQVERMNTEAFF.

The chain couples TRBV7-9 to TRBJ2-3, with a tentative D call TRBD1 (6 bases). The germline V gene has CDR1 SEHNR and CDR2 FQNEAQ (reference sequence). Trimming took off 5 bases at V and 3 bases at J, with 15 bases between the two ends. The CDR3 contains 15 residues. The CDR3 coding sequence is TGTGCCAGCAGCCCCTGGACAGCACAAACAGATACGCAGTATTTT. Amino acid sequence: CASSPWTAQTDTQYF.

This clone was detected a few times. This sequence joins TRBV19 and TRBJ2-1, with D hard to call. Trimming removed 4 bases at V and 0 bases at J, with 19 bases between. The CDR3 sequence is 18 residues long. CDR1 and CDR2 (germline): LNHDA, SQIVND (reference sequence). CDR3 sequence (DNA): TGTGCCAGTAGTAGTCTCTGGGTGAGCCGGAGCTCCTACAATGAGCAGTTCTTC. Amino acid sequence: CASSSLWVSRSSYNEQFF.

The chain joins TRBV27 to TRBJ2-5; 8 nucleotides match TRBD2. There are 18 residues in the CDR3. Per germline, CDR1 MNHEY and CDR2 SMNVEV (reference sequence). The V gene end was trimmed by 5 bases and the J gene end by 5 bases; junction bases not matched to a gene: 19. Here the CDR3 reads CASSHLGGGMLSVETQYF. The CDR3 nucleotides are TGTGCCAGCAGTCATCTGGGCGGGGGGATGCTGAGCGTTGAGACCCAGTACTTC.

J is TRBJ1-1 and V is TRBV5-4; tentative D call: TRBD1 (6 bases). CDR3 length: 14 residues. From germline, CDR1 is SGHNT and CDR2 YYREEE (reference sequence). V lost 2 bases and J lost 2, with 10 bases in between. The CDR3 here is CASSFVDSNTEAFF. CDR3 coding DNA: TGTGCCAGCAGCTTTGTGGACAGCAACACTGAAGCTTTCTTT. The variable domain in full, completed from reference TRBV5-4 and TRBJ1-1, reads ETGVTQSPTHLIKTRGQQVTLRCSSQSGHNTVSWYQQALGQGPQFIFQYYREEENGRGNFPPRFSGLQFPNYSSELNVNALELDDSALYLCASSFVDSNTEAFFGQGTRLTVV.

This chain links TRBV6-6 with TRBJ2-1; D gene unclear. In germline, CDR1 is MNHNY, CDR2 SVGAGI (reference sequence). The CDR3 spans 15 residues. V was pared by 5 bases and J by 4 bases, with 15 bases between. The chain's CDR3 is CASSQTANAYNEQFF. CDR3 DNA: TGTGCCAGCAGTCAAACAGCAAATGCGTACAATGAGCAGTTCTTC.

The chain uses TRBV5-1 and TRBJ1-3; D might be TRBD1 (6 bases). The V end was cut by 0 bases, the J end by 0 bases, with 10 bases between. The CDR3 totals 16 residues. Germline V gives CDR1 SGHRS, CDR2 YFSETQ. The CDR3 DNA sequence: TGCGCCAGCAGCTTGGACCGGGACAACTCTGGAAACACCATATATTTT. Translated, it gives CASSLDRDNSGNTIYF. The whole variable domain, filled in from reference TRBV5-1 and TRBJ1-3, reads KAGVTQTPRYLIKTRGQQVTLSCSPISGHRSVSWYQQTPGQGLQFLFEYFSETQRNKGNFPGRFSGRQFSNSRSEMNVSTLELGDSALYLCASSLDRDNSGNTIYFGEGSWLTVV.

The chain recombines TRBV7-2 with TRBJ1-5; tentatively, D is TRBD1 (6 bases). The CDR3 consists of 14 residues. Germline V gene lookup returns CDR1 SGHTA and CDR2 FQGNSA. The V gene lost 7 bases and the J gene lost 5 bases, with 15 bases spanning the gap. CDR3 in amino acids: CASTLTGRYQPQHF. CDR3 sequence (DNA): TGTGCCAGCACCCTGACAGGACGGTATCAGCCCCAGCATTTT.

This chain's CDR3 is CASSPSSYNEQFF. For the CDR3, the DNA is TGTGCCAGCAGTCCTAGCTCCTACAATGAGCAGTTCTTC. The chain couples TRBV2 to TRBJ2-1, with no clear D. V gave up 5 bases and J gave up 0 bases, with 5 bases separating them. This CDR3 comprises 13 residues. The germline V gene encodes CDR1 SNHLY and CDR2 FYNNEI.

The gene calls are TRBV11-3 and TRBJ2-3; D is possibly TRBD2 (5 bases). Germline V gives CDR1 SGHNT, CDR2 YENEEA. This CDR3 spans 13 amino acids. Deletions cut 0 bases from V and 5 bases from J, with 6 bases between. The CDR3 bases are TGTGCCAGCAGCTTAGACGGGGAAGATACGCAGTATTTT. Translation: CASSLDGEDTQYF.

In this sample, this clone turned up once. This chain links TRBV6-6 with TRBJ2-3; 10 bases align to TRBD1. The junction had 8 bases not matched to a gene; V was cut back by 7 bases and J by 1 base. Germline V lookup: CDR1 MNHNY, CDR2 SVGAGI (reference sequence). The CDR3 contains 16 residues. The CDR3 protein is CASTRTGGRGTDTQYF. DNA for the CDR3: TGTGCCAGCACCAGGACAGGGGGACGGGGCACAGATACGCAGTATTTT.

A remark on this clone: This same CDR3 is encoded by further DNA sequences in the sample. V usage is TRBV19 and J usage is TRBJ2-2, with D tentatively TRBD1 (6 bases). V gave up 5 bases and J gave up 0 bases, with 10 bases separating them. CDR1 LNHDA and CDR2 SQIVND come from the germline V gene (reference sequence). This CDR3 spans 15 amino acids. DNA for the CDR3: TGTGCCAGTAGTTCCCGGACAGCGAACACCGGGGAGCTGTTTTTT. Its translation is CASSSRTANTGELFF.

The chain uses TRBV7-2 and TRBJ1-2; TRBD1 aligns across 7 bases. CDR1 and CDR2 from the germline V gene are SGHTA and FQGNSA. This CDR3 has 16 residues. J was trimmed by 4 bases and V by 5 bases; bases with no gene match: 13. The CDR3 bases are TGTGCCAGCAGCCCAGGGGTCGGACAGGTTTCCTATGGCTACACCTTC. Protein: CASSPGVGQVSYGYTF.

This clone was picked up a small number of times. This chain links TRBV6-1 with TRBJ2-3, with D possibly matching TRBD2 (5 bases). The germline V gene has CDR1 MNHNS and CDR2 SASEGT. Between the trimmed V and J ends, which lost 2 bases and 4 bases, there was a span of 10 bases. The CDR3 consists of 14 residues. The chain's CDR3 is CASSELALADTQYF. CDR3 nucleotides: TGTGCCAGCAGTGAATTAGCGCTGGCAGATACGCAGTATTTT.

V usage is TRBV5-4 and J usage is TRBJ1-4, with 7 positions matching TRBD1. This CDR3 is 17 amino acids long. After removal of 4 bases from V and 2 bases from J, the junction contained 11 bases not matched to a gene. Germline CDR1 is SGHNT and CDR2 is YYREEE (reference sequence). The CDR3 DNA sequence: TGTGCCAGCAGCCCTACCTCGGGGACAGTTACTAATGAAAAACTGTTTTTT. It yields the protein CASSPTSGTVTNEKLFF.

The chain couples TRBV7-2 to TRBJ2-1; TRBD1 matches 8 bases. CDR1 and CDR2 (germline): SGHTA, FQGNSA. This CDR3 has 15 amino acids. The junction had 11 bases not matched to a gene; V was cut back by 6 bases and J by 7 bases. The DNA for the CDR3 is TGTGCCAGCAGGCGGGACCACGGACAGGGTAATGAGCAGTTCTTC. It is translated as CASRRDHGQGNEQFF.

The J gene is TRBJ2-5, the V gene TRBV27; maybe TRBD2 (6 bases). V was clipped by 3 bases and J by 5 bases, with 13 bases between them. This CDR3 has 14 amino acids. Germline CDR1 reads MNHEY; CDR2 reads SMNVEV (reference sequence). Here the CDR3 DNA reads TGTGCCAGCAGTTTGGAGGGTGGTATGGAGACCCAGTACTTC. Amino acids: CASSLEGGMETQYF.

The V call is TRBV6-5, the J call TRBJ2-5; D not resolved. The CDR3 totals 11 residues. Germline values: CDR1 MNHEY, CDR2 SVGAGI. V was shortened by 6 bases and J by 2 bases, with 4 bases between the two germline ends. The CDR3 DNA follows: TGTGCCAGCAGCTTACAAGAGACCCAGTACTTC. Amino acid sequence: CASSLQETQYF.